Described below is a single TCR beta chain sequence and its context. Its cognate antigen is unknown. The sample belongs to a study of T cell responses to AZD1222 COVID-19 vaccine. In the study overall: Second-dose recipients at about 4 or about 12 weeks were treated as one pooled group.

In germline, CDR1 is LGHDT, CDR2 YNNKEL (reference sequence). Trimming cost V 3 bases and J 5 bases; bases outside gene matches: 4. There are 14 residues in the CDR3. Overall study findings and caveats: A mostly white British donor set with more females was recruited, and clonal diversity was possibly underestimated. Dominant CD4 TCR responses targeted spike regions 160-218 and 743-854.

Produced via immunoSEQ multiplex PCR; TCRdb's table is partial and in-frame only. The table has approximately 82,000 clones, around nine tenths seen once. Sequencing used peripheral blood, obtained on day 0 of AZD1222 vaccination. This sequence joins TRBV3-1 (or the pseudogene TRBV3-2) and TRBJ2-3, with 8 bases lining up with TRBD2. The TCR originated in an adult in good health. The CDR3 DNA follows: TGTGCCAGCAGCCAGAACGGGGGGGGAGATACGCAGTATTTT. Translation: CASSQNGGGDTQYF.